These T cell receptor beta chains were read from a single sample in a study of cytomegalovirus exposure and HLA in healthy donors. TCRdb's table, derived via immunoSEQ multiplex PCR, lists solely in-frame clones and lacks some. The sample lists more than 75,000 clones; just under 85% were seen once. The specimen was PBMCs. The source is a woman between 18 and 30 years old in good health and CMV-seropositive. The CDR3 runs from the conserved cysteine through the conserved F or W. A D gene is named only where the DNA matches it firmly. Size is stated for part of the rows, as once, few or many counts, or as a class when the clone is expanded.

abundance | j_gene | v_gene | d_gene | CDR3aa | CDR3nt
NA | TRBJ2-7 | TRBV5-1 | TRBD2 | CASSQAGLPSEQYF | TGCGCCAGCAGCCAAGCGGGGCTTCCCTCGGAGCAGTACTTC
NA | TRBJ2-5 | TRBV29-1 | TRBD2 | CSVVPGGGTRETQYF | TGCAGCGTTGTACCCGGGGGGGGGACGCGAGAGACCCAGTACTTC
once | TRBJ2-7 | TRBV6-5 | TRBD1 | CASSYSAGTGGREQYF | TGTGCCAGCAGTTACTCTGCCGGGACAGGGGGTCGCGAGCAGTACTTC
NA | TRBJ1-2 | TRBV7-9 | NA | CASVSGNYGYTF | TGTGCCAGCGTCTCCGGTAACTATGGCTACACCTTC
NA | TRBJ2-5 | TRBV13 | TRBD1 | CASSLTGQGAGETQYF | TGTGCCAGCAGCTTAACGGGACAGGGGGCTGGAGAGACCCAGTACTTC
NA | TRBJ2-3 | TRBV5-1 | NA | CASSLVGVNLPDTQYF | TGCGCCAGCAGCTTGGTAGGGGTCAACCTTCCAGATACGCAGTATTTT
NA | TRBJ2-1 | TRBV13 | NA | CASAWDSFPYNEQFF | TGTGCCAGCGCCTGGGACTCCTTCCCCTACAATGAGCAGTTCTTC
NA | TRBJ2-7 | TRBV5-1 | NA | CASSLNLGIVYEQYF | TGCGCCAGCAGCTTGAATCTCGGGATTGTCTACGAGCAGTACTTC
once | TRBJ1-1 | TRBV18 | NA | CASSLGSPEAFF | TGTGCCAGCTCACTCGGGAGTCCTGAAGCTTTCTTT
few | TRBJ2-1 | TRBV19 | TRBD2 | CASSIIGPSGGSYNEQFF | TGTGCCAGTAGTATAATTGGGCCTAGCGGGGGCTCCTACAATGAGCAGTTCTTC
NA | TRBJ2-7 | TRBV2 | NA | CASRKGEASYEQYF | TGTGCCAGCAGAAAAGGGGAGGCATCCTACGAGCAGTACTTC
NA | TRBJ1-2 | TRBV7-3 | NA | CASSLGPGQEGYTF | TGTGCCAGCAGCTTAGGTCCAGGCCAAGAGGGCTACACCTTC
NA | TRBJ1-1 | TRBV29-1 | NA | CSVASLPGEVWNTEAFF | TGCAGCGTTGCATCGCTCCCAGGGGAAGTATGGAACACTGAAGCTTTCTTT
NA | TRBJ1-2 | TRBV7-9 | TRBD1 | CASSAAWDRGPEGYTF | TGTGCCAGCAGCGCCGCTTGGGACAGGGGTCCGGAAGGCTACACCTTC
NA | TRBJ1-1 | TRBV13 | TRBD1 | CASSLDRALNTEAFF | TGTGCCAGCAGCCTTGACAGGGCCCTTAACACTGAAGCTTTCTTT
NA | TRBJ2-5 | TRBV28 | NA | CASSLISYQETQYF | TGTGCCAGCAGTTTAATTTCATACCAAGAGACCCAGTACTTC
NA | TRBJ2-1 | TRBV6-6 | NA | CASPSPTREQFF | TGTGCCAGCCCCTCTCCCACCAGGGAGCAGTTCTTC
NA | TRBJ2-2 | TRBV29-1 | TRBD1 | CSVGQGTLNTGELFF | TGCAGCGTTGGACAGGGAACATTGAACACCGGGGAGCTGTTTTTT
NA | TRBJ2-7 | TRBV4-1 | TRBD1 | CARGLGTGRNEQYF | TGCGCCAGGGGGTTAGGGACAGGGAGGAACGAGCAGTACTTC
NA | TRBJ2-7 | TRBV14 | NA | CASSQVAGAEQYF | TGTGCCAGCAGCCAAGTTGCGGGGGCGGAGCAGTACTTC
once | TRBJ2-3 | TRBV6-1 | NA | CASSELEATDTQYF | TGTGCCAGCAGCGAACTAGAGGCCACAGATACGCAGTATTTT
NA | TRBJ2-7 | TRBV4-1 | NA | CASSQESVGGTPYEQYF | TGCGCCAGCAGCCAAGAATCAGTGGGAGGAACTCCCTACGAGCAGTACTTC
NA | TRBJ2-5 | TRBV29-1 | NA | CSVVSQGSQETQYF | TGCAGCGTTGTGTCACAGGGATCCCAAGAGACCCAGTACTTC
NA | TRBJ1-2 | TRBV6-5 | NA | CASSYGGASKDYGYTF | TGTGCCAGCAGTTACGGGGGGGCTTCAAAAGACTATGGCTACACCTTC
NA | TRBJ2-7 | TRBV28 | TRBD1 | CAVQGAWVYEQYF | TGTGCCGTGCAGGGGGCGTGGGTTTACGAGCAGTACTTC
NA | TRBJ1-1 | TRBV7-9 | NA | CASSLGRLGPTEAFF | TGTGCCAGCAGCTTAGGGCGTCTAGGCCCCACTGAAGCTTTCTTT
NA | TRBJ1-2 | TRBV7-9 | NA | CASSLASQIPNYGYTF | TGTGCCAGCAGCTTAGCCAGTCAGATCCCTAACTATGGCTACACCTTC
NA | TRBJ1-6 | TRBV9 | NA | CASHSNPNSPLHF | TGTGCCAGCCACTCAAACCCTAATTCACCCCTCCACTTT
NA | TRBJ1-4 | TRBV2 | NA | CASSQRRGNEKLFF | TGTGCCAGCAGCCAGAGAAGGGGGAATGAAAAACTGTTTTTT